The 17 T cell receptor beta chains below come from one sample, sequenced in a study of blood T cells in healthy people across ages. Next came a second PCR, run for roughly 6 to 11 cycles, which used a sample-barcoded 5' primer along with a J-beta primer mix. TCRdb re-analysed the 5' RACE reads in MiXCR, keeping a single row per CDR3 protein. The sample shows over 1,500,000 distinct CDR3 sequences, about 50% of them seen only once. The specimen was blood. Source of these receptors: a middle-aged woman in good health.

The rearrangement uses TRBV4-3 and TRBJ2-5; D unresolved. The CDR3 has 16 residues. Trimming removed 0 bases from V and 2 bases from J, with 13 bases in between. CDR1 LGHNA and CDR2 YSLEER come from the germline V gene. The CDR3 here is CASSQDFGYGQETQYF. The CDR3 DNA reads TGCGCCAGCAGCCAAGATTTCGGTTATGGACAAGAGACCCAGTACTTC.

As concerns this clonotype: No DNA is shown, since the ends of the CDR3 on it are uncertain; the CDR3 is the one TCRdb lists. The chain has TRBV18 and TRBJ2-7; the table's D call of TRBD1 was not tested on the DNA. CDR1 and CDR2 from the germline V gene are KGHSH and LQKENI. The CDR3 numbers 17 amino acids, ends counted. The CDR3 sequence: CASQPDSSTSSTSGQYF.

This clonotype occurred many times. This chain joins TRBV29-1 and TRBJ2-7; D is possibly TRBD1 (5 bases). Trimming shortened V by 6 bases and J by 6 bases, and 15 bases separated the two germline ends. From germline, CDR1 is SQVTM and CDR2 ANQGSEA. The CDR3 has 12 amino acids. CDR3 nucleotides: TGCAGCGTGTTAACAGGTTCGGCCGAGCAGTACTTC. Amino acid sequence: CSVLTGSAEQYF.

This chain joins TRBV27 and TRBJ2-5; 7 bases map to TRBD1. Germline CDR1 is MNHEY and CDR2 is SMNVEV (reference sequence). This CDR3 comprises 14 residues. V trimming: 5 bases; J trimming: 5 bases; junction bases outside the gene matches: 8. The CDR3, as DNA: TGTGCCAGCAGTACCTACAGGGGCGCGGAGACCCAGTACTTC. It encodes CASSTYRGAETQYF.

V is TRBV6-2 or TRBV6-3 and J is TRBJ1-5; TRBD1 matches at 9 bases. Germline CDR1 is MNHEY and CDR2 is SVGEGT. V trimming: 6 bases; J trimming: 2 bases; junction bases outside the gene matches: 11. The CDR3 length is 17 residues. CDR3: CASRPGWTGDGNQPQHF. In DNA form, the CDR3 reads TGTGCCAGCAGGCCTGGGTGGACAGGGGATGGCAATCAGCCCCAGCATTTT.

The rearrangement links TRBV20-1 to TRBJ1-2; a possible D gene is TRBD1 (6 bases). Germline values: CDR1 DFQATT, CDR2 SNEGSKA (reference sequence). The CDR3 sequence is 14 residues long. V was trimmed by 3 bases and J by 2 bases, leaving 13 bases between them. This CDR3 reads CSASWDISNYGYTF. Here the CDR3 DNA reads TGCAGTGCTAGTTGGGACATAAGCAACTATGGCTACACCTTC.

The chain joins TRBV4-3 to TRBJ2-4; 11 bases line up with TRBD2. Germline CDR1 and CDR2: LGHNA and YSLEER. The CDR3 totals 17 residues. V lost 4 bases to trimming and J lost 2 bases; unmatched junction nucleotides: 7. CDR3 loop: CASSRFSGGASKNIQYF. The DNA of the CDR3 is TGCGCCAGCAGCCGATTTAGCGGGGGGGCTTCCAAAAACATTCAGTACTTC.

The table lists this clonotype with a few counts. The V call is TRBV27, the J call TRBJ1-1; D is perhaps TRBD1 (5 bases). From germline, CDR1 is MNHEY and CDR2 SMNVEV (reference sequence). Trimming stripped 5 bases from V and 1 base from J, with 17 bases between. CDR3 length: 16 amino acids. The CDR3 is CASSDHSPRGNTEAFF. The CDR3 DNA follows: TGTGCCAGCAGTGATCACAGCCCTAGGGGGAACACTGAAGCTTTCTTT.

This sequence joins TRBV6-1 and TRBJ2-7, with TRBD2 as a possible D gene (6 bases). The length of the CDR3 is 16 residues. Trimming cost V 5 bases and J 4 bases, with 21 bases left between them. CDR1 is MNHNS and CDR2 is SASEGT in the germline V gene. The CDR3 loop reads CASSTPRGRSVYEQYF. The CDR3 DNA reads TGTGCCAGCAGTACGCCCCGGGGGAGAAGTGTGTACGAGCAGTACTTC.

The chain carries TRBV28 and TRBJ1-4; the match to TRBD1 covers 7 bases. Trimming cost V 7 bases and J 5 bases; bases outside gene matches: 13. This CDR3 contains 16 residues. Looked up from germline, CDR1 is MDHEN and CDR2 is SYDVKM. The CDR3 spells CASTGRGTVTNEKLFF. The CDR3 DNA reads as TGTGCCAGCACCGGCAGGGGGACCGTGACCAATGAAAAACTGTTTTTT.

This clonotype was found once. V usage is TRBV4-1 and J usage is TRBJ1-6; 7 bases line up with TRBD1. Trimming removed 3 bases from V and 9 bases from J; junction bases left unmatched: 17. Germline CDR1 reads MGHRA; CDR2 reads YSYEKL. This CDR3 comprises 18 residues. The CDR3 spells CASSQGGIDRVFSSPLHF. Here the CDR3 DNA reads TGCGCCAGCAGCCAGGGCGGAATCGACAGGGTTTTTTCTTCACCCCTCCACTTT.

The V call is TRBV5-8, the J call TRBJ1-5; D is unclear. Germline lookup yields CDR1 SGHTS and CDR2 YDEGEE. V lost 9 bases to trimming and J lost 4 bases, with 11 bases between them. CDR3 length equals 12 residues. The CDR3 nucleotides read TGTGCCACCCTGTTCGGGAATCAGCCCCAGCATTTT. Protein: CATLFGNQPQHF. Combining the CDR3 with reference TRBV5-8 and TRBJ1-5 gives the whole variable domain EAGVTQSPTHLIKTRGQQATLRCSPISGHTSVYWYQQALGLGLQFLLWYDEGEERNRGNFPPRFSGRQFPNYSSELNVNALELEDSALYLCATLFGNQPQHFGDGTRLSIL.

Remarks on this clonotype: The junction does not match germline at one end; this may be a read error. The chain employs TRBV9 and TRBJ2-1; D perhaps matches TRBD1 (6 bases). This CDR3 spans 14 amino acids. Germline CDR1 is SGDLS and CDR2 is YYNGEE. The CDR3 DNA sequence: TGTGCCAACAGCGTCCGGGACAACTACAATGAGCAGTTCTTC. It yields the protein CANSVRDNYNEQFF.

This clonotype turned up a few times. The genes are TRBV6-2 or TRBV6-3 and TRBJ2-3; possibly TRBD1 for D (6 bases). The V gene's germline CDR1 is MNHEY and CDR2 SVGEGT. This CDR3 comprises 14 residues. Deletions cut 7 bases from V and 5 bases from J, with 16 bases between. The CDR3: CASTDEGVRDTQYF. In nucleotides, the CDR3 is TGTGCCAGCACAGATGAGGGGGTTCGAGATACGCAGTATTTT.

The V gene is TRBV10-3, the J gene TRBJ2-5; TRBD1 aligns across 7 bases. This CDR3 region has 15 residues. Trimming at V came to 2 bases and at J to 2 bases, leaving 5 bases not matched to a gene. From germline, CDR1 is ENHRY and CDR2 SYGVKD. CDR3 protein: CAISEDRDRQETQYF. CDR3 bases: TGTGCCATCAGTGAGGATAGGGACAGACAAGAGACCCAGTACTTC.

The gene calls are TRBV10-1 and TRBJ2-1; D possibly corresponds to TRBD1 (5 bases). The length of the CDR3 is 13 residues. CDR1 and CDR2 from the germline V gene are WNHNN and SYGVQD (reference sequence). V was pared by 2 bases and J by 7 bases, with 9 bases between. The CDR3 nucleotides read TGCGCCAGCAGTGAGGGGGCCAGGAATGAGCAGTTCTTC. Its protein product is CASSEGARNEQFF.

The CDR3 is CASRNGGDKEQYF. The DNA for the CDR3 is TGTGCCAGCAGGAACGGCGGGGACAAGGAGCAGTACTTC. V is TRBV6-2 or TRBV6-3 and J is TRBJ2-7; D could derive from TRBD1 or TRBD2 (6 bases each). CDR3 size: 13 residues. CDR1 MNHEY and CDR2 SVGEGT come from the germline V gene. Trimming took off 6 bases at V and 7 bases at J, with 16 bases between the two ends.